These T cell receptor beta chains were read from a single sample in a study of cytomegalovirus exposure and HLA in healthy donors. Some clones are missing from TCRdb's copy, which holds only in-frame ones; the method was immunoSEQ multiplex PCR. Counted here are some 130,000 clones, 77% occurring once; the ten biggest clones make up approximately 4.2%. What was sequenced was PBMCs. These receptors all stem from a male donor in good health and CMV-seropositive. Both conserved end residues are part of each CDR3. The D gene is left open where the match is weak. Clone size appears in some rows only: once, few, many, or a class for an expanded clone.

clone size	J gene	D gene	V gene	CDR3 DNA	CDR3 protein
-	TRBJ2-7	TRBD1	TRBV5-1	TGCGCTAGCAGCATACTGGGACAGGTAACCTACGAGCAGTACTTC	CASSILGQVTYEQYF
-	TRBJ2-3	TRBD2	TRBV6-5	TGTGCCAGCAGTTCATTAGGGCGCGGGGGTACAGATACGCAGTATTTT	CASSSLGRGGTDTQYF
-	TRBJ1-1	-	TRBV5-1	TGCGCCAGCAGTACCGCAGGGTACACTGAAGCTTTCTTT	CASSTAGYTEAFF
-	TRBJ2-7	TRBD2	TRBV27	TGTGCCAGCGCCCGGGCTAGCGGCTACGAGCAGTACTTC	CASARASGYEQYF
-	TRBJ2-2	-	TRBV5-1	TGCGCCAGCAGCCCTACGGTCACCGGGGAGCTGTTTTTT	CASSPTVTGELFF
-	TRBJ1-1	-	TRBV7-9	TGTGCCAGCAGCCTCACAGGGTCGAACACTGAAGCTTTCTTT	CASSLTGSNTEAFF
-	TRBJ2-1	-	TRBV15	TGTGCCACCAGCAGAAGACTCAATGAGCAGTTCTTC	CATSRRLNEQFF
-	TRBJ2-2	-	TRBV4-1	TGCGCCAGCAGCCAAGAAGGGGCCGGGACCGGGGAGCTGTTTTTT	CASSQEGAGTGELFF
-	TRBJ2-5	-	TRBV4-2	TGTGCCAGCAGCCCCCAGGGGGGTCGAGAGACCCAGTACTTC	CASSPQGGRETQYF
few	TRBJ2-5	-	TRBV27	TGTGCCAGCAGTCGAGACAGCCCGGAGACCCAGTACTTC	CASSRDSPETQYF
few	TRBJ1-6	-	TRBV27	TGTGCCAGCAGTCGACAGGCGGCGAAAAATTCACCCCTCCACTTT	CASSRQAAKNSPLHF
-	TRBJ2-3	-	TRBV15	TGTGCCACCAGCAGAGGACAAACGGATACGCAGTATTTT	CATSRGQTDTQYF
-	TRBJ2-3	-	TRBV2	TGTGCCAGCAGTGGGGCCCTGGGAGGTACGCAGTATTTT	CASSGALGGTQYF
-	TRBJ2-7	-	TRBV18	TGTGCCAGCTCACTTGACAGATACGAGCAGTACTTC	CASSLDRYEQYF
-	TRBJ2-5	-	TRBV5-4	TGTGCCAGCAGCCGTCCGGGGAGTGTAAAAGAGACCCAGTACTTC	CASSRPGSVKETQYF
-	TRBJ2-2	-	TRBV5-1	TGCGCCAGCAGCTTTCAAGGACAGTCCAGGTTAAACACCGGGGAGCTGTTTTTT	CASSFQGQSRLNTGELFF
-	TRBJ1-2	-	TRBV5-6	TGTGCCAGCAGCCTCCTTCGGGGGGAGAACTATGGCTACACCTTC	CASSLLRGENYGYTF
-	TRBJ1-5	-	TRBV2	TGTGCCAGCAGTGAAGCTAGGAGGGGTCAGCCCCAGCATTTT	CASSEARRGQPQHF
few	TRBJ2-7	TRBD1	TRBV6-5	TGTGCCAGCAGTTATTGGGGACAGGGGAATAACGAGCAGTACTTC	CASSYWGQGNNEQYF
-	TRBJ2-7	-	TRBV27	TGTGCCAGCAGAACTCTGACAGGTTACTCCTACGAGCAGTACTTC	CASRTLTGYSYEQYF
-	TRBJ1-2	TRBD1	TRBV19	TGTGCCAGTAGTCAACAGGGGTATGGCTACACCTTC	CASSQQGYGYTF
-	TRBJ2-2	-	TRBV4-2	TGTGCCAGCAGCCAAGAAGTCAGGGTCACCGGGGAGCTGTTTTTT	CASSQEVRVTGELFF
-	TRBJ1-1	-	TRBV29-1	TGCAGCGTGGGAGGGGTGACTGAAGCTTTCTTT	CSVGGVTEAFF
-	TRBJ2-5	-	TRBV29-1	TGCAGCGTTACAAGTTATCAAGAGACCCAGTACTTC	CSVTSYQETQYF
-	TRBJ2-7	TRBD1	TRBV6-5	TGTGCCAGCAGTTTAACCGGGACAGGTACCTACGAGCAGTACTTC	CASSLTGTGTYEQYF
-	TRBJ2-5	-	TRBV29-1	TGCAGCACAGCGGGACACGATGAGAGCCAGTACTTC	CSTAGHDESQYF
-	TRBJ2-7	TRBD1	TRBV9	TGTGCCAGCAGCGTTTCGACAGGGAACGAGCAGTACTTC	CASSVSTGNEQYF
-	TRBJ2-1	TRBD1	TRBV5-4	TGTGCCAGCAGCTTGGGGACAGGGGGGGATAATGAGCAGTTCTTC	CASSLGTGGDNEQFF
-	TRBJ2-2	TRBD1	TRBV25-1	TGTGCCAGCAGTGAACAGGGGGCGACCGGGGAGCTGTTTTTT	CASSEQGATGELFF
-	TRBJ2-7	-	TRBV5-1	TGCGCCAGCAGCTTGAGCGGGACAAACCCCTACGAGCAGTACTTC	CASSLSGTNPYEQYF
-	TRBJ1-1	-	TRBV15	TGTGCCACCGGCCGTGGCGGGGAGAACACTGAAGCTTTCTTT	CATGRGGENTEAFF
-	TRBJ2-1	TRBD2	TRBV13	TGTGCCAGCAGCTTAGGGACTAGCGACACCTACAATGAGCAGTTCTTC	CASSLGTSDTYNEQFF
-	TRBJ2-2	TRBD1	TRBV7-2	TGTGCCAGCAGCTTATTGGGGACAGGGCTCGGCGGGGAGCTGTTTTTT	CASSLLGTGLGGELFF
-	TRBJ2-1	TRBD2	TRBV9	TGTGCCAGCAGCGTAGGGGGACTAGCGGGGGCTAATGAGCAGTTCTTC	CASSVGGLAGANEQFF
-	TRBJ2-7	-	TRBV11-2	TGTGCCAGCAGCTTAGTATTGGGGCTCGAGCAGTACTTC	CASSLVLGLEQYF
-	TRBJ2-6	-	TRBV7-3	TGTGCCAGCAGCTCAGGCTCTGGGGCCAACGTCCTGACTTTC	CASSSGSGANVLTF
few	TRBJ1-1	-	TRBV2	TGTGCCAGCAGTGATCGGCCCGGGATCACTGAAGCTTTCTTT	CASSDRPGITEAFF
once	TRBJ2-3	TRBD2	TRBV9	TGTGCCAGCAGCGTAGGGACTAGCTTCATAGATACGCAGTATTTT	CASSVGTSFIDTQYF
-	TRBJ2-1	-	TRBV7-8	TGTGCCAGCAGCCCGTTCAGGGAACCATACAATGAGCAGTTCTTC	CASSPFREPYNEQFF
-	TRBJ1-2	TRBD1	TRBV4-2	TGTGCCAGCAGCCAAGATTGGGGTTTCGACAGGGAATATGGCTACACCTTC	CASSQDWGFDREYGYTF
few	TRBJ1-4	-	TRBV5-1	TGCGCCAGCAGCTATGGACAGACCCAAAATGAAAAACTGTTTTTT	CASSYGQTQNEKLFF
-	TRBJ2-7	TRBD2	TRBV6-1	TGTGCCAGCAGCGGACTAGCGGGGACCTACGAGCAGTACTTC	CASSGLAGTYEQYF
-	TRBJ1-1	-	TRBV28	TGTGCCAGCAGGACAGAGGGGGATGAAGCTTTCTTT	CASRTEGDEAFF
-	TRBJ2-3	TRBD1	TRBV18	TGTGCCAGCTCCCCGCCCGGGACAGGGGGCGCAGATACGCAGTATTTT	CASSPPGTGGADTQYF
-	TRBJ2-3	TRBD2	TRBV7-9	TGTGCCAGCAGCTTTAGTCCTAGCGGGGGGGATGTGGCAGATACGCAGTATTTT	CASSFSPSGGDVADTQYF
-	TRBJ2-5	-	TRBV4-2	TGTGCCAGCAGCCAGACTTCGAGGGAGACCCAGTACTTC	CASSQTSRETQYF
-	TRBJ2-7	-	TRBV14	TGTGCCAGCAGCCAAGCCAGGGCGGTTTCAGGCTACGAGCAGTACTTC	CASSQARAVSGYEQYF
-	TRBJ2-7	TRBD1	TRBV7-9	TGTGCCAGCAGCCACCGACAGGGATTCTACGAGCAGTACTTC	CASSHRQGFYEQYF
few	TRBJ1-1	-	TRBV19	TGTGCCAGTACTCAGGGGATGAACACTGAAGCTTTCTTT	CASTQGMNTEAFF
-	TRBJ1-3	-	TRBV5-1	TGCGCCAGCAGCATGGGACTGACTGGAAACACCATATATTTT	CASSMGLTGNTIYF
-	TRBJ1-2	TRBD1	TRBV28	TGTGCCAGCAGCCCTCAGGGGGGAAACTATGGCTACACCTTC	CASSPQGGNYGYTF
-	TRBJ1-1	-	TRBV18	TGTGCCAGCTCCCGCACAGTGGAAACTGAAGCTTTCTTT	CASSRTVETEAFF
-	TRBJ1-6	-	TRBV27	TGTGCCAGCAGTTTATCGGCGGGGGCTGGAAATTCACCCCTCCACTTT	CASSLSAGAGNSPLHF
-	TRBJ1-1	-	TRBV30	TGTGCCTGGAGGAAAGGGGAAACTGAAGCTTTCTTT	CAWRKGETEAFF
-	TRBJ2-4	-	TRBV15	TGTGCCACCAGCAGAGCAGGGGAGGGAAACAGTCAGTACTTC	CATSRAGEGNSQYF
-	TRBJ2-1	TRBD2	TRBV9	TGTGCCAGCAGCGTTGGGACTAGCGGGATCAATGAGCAGTTCTTC	CASSVGTSGINEQFF
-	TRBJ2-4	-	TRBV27	TGTGCCAGCAGTTTATCAGGGGGTGTATACGGATCGGACATTCAGTACTTC	CASSLSGGVYGSDIQYF
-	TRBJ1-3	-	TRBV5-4	TGTGCCAGCAGCTTAGAAGGACAACTCGGAAACACCATATATTTT	CASSLEGQLGNTIYF
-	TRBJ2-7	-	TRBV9	TGTGCCAGCAGTCCAACGGGATATCAATACGAGCAGTACTTC	CASSPTGYQYEQYF